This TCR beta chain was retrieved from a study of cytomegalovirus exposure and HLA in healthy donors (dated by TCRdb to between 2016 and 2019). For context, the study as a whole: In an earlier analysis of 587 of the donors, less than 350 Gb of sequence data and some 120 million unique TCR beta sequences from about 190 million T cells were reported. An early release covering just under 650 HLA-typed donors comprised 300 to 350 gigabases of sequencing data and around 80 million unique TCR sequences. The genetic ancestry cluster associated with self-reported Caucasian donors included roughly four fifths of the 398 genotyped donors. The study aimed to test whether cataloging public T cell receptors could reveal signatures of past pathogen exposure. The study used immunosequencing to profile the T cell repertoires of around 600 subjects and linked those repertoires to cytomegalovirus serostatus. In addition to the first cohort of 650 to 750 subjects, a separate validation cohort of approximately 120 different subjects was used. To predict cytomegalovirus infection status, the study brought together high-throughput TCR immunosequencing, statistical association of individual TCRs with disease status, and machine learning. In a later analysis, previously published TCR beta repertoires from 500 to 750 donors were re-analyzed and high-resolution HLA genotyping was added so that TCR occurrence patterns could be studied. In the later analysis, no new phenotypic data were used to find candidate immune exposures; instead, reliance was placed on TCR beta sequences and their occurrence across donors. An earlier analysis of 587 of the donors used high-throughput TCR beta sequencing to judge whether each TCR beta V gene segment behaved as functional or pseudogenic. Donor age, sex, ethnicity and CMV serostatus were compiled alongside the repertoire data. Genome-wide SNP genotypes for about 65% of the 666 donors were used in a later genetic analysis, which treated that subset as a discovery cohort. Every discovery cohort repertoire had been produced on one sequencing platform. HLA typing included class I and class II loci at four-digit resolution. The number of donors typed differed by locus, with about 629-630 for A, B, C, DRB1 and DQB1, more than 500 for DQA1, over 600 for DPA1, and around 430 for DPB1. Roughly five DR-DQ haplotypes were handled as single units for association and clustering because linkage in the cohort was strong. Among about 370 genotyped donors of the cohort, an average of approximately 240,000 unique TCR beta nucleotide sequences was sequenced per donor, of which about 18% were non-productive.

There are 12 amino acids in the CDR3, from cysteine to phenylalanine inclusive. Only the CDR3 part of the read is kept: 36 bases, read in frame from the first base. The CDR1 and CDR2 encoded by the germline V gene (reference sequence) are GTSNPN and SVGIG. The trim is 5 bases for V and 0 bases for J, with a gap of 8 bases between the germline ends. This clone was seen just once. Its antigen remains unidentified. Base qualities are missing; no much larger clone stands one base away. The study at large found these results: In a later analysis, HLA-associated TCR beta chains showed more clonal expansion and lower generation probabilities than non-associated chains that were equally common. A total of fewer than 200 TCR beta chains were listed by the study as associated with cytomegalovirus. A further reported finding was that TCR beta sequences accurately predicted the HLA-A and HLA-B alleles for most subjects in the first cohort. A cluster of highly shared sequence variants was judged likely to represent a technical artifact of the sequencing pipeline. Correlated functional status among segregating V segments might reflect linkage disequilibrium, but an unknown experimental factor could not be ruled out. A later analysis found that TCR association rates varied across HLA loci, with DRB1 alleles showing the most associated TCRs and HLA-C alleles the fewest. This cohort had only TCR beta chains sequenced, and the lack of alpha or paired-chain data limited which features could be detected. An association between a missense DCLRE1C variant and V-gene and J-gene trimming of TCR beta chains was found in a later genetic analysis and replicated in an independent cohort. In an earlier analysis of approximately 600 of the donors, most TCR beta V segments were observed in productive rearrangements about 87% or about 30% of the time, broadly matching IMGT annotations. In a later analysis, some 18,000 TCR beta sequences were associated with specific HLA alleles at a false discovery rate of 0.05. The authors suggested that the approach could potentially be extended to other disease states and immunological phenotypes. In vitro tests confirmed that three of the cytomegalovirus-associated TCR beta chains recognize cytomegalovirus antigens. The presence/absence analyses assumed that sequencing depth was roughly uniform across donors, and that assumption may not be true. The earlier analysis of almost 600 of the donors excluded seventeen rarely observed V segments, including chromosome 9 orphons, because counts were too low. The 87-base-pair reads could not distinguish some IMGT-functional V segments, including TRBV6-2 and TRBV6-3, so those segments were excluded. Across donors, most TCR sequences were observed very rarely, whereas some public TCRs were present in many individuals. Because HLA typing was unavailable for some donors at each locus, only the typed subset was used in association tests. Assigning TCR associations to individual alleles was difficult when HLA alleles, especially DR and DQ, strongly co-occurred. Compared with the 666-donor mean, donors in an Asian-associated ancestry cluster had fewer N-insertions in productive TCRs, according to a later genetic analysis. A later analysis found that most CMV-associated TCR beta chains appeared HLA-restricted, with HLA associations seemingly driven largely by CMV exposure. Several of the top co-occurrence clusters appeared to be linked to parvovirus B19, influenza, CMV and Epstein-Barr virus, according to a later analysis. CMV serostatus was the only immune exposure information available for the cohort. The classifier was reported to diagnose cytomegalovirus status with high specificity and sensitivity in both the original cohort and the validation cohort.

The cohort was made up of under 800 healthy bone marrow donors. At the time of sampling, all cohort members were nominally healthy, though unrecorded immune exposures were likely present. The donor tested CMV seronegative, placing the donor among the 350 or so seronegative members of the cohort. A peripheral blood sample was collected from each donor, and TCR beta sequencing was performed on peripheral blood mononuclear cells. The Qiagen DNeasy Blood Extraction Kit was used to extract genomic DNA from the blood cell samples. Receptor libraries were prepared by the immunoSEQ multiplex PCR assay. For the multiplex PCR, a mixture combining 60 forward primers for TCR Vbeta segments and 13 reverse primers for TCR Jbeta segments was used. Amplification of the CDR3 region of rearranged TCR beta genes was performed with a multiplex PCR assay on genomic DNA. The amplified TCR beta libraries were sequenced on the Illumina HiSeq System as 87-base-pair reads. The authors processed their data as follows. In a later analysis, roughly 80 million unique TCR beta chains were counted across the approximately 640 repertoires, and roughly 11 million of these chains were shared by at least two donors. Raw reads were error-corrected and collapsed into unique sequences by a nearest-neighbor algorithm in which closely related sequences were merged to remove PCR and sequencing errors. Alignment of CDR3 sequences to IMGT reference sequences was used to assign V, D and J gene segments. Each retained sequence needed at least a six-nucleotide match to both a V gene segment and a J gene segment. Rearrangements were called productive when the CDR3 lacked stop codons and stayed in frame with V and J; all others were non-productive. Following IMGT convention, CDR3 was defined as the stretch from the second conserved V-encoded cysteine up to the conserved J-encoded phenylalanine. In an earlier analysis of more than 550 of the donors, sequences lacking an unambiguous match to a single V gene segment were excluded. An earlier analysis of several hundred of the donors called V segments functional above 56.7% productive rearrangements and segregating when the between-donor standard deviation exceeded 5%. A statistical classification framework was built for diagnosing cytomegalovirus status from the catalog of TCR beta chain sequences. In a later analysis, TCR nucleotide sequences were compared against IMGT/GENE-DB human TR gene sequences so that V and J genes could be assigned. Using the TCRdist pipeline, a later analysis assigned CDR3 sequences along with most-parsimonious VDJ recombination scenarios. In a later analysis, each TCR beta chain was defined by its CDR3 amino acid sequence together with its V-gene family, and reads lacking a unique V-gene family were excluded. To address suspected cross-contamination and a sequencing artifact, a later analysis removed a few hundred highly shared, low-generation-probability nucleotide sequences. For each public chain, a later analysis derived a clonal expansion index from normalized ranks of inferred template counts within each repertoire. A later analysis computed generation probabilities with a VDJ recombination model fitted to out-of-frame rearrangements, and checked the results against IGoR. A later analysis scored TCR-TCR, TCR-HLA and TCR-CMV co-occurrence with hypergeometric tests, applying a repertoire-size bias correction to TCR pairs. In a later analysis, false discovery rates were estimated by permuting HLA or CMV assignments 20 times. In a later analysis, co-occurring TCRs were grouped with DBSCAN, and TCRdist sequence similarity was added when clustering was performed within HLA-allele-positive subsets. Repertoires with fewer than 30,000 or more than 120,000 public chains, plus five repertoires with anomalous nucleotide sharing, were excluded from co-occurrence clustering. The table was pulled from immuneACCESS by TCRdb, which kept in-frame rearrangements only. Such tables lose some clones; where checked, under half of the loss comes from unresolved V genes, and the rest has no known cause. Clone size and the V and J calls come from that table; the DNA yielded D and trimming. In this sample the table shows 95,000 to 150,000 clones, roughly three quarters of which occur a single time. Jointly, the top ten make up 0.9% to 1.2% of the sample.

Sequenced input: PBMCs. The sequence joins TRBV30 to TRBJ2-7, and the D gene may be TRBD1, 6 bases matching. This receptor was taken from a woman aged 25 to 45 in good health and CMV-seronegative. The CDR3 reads CAWGGGSYEQYF. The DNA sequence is TGTGCCTGGGGGGGCGGCTCCTACGAGCAGTACTTC.